This TCR beta chain was documented in a study of long-term antiretroviral therapy in people with HIV. Turning to the study itself: The 2015 immediate-ART recommendation came about a decade after the earliest samples.

Study results and limitations: Post-ART, diversity grew, though it stayed under transplant donor control levels.

In the case of this clone: Its antigen is not identified.

The V end was cut by 0 bases, the J end by 7 bases, with 7 bases between. The CDR3 spans 13 residues. Looked up from germline, CDR1 is LGHNA and CDR2 is YSLEER. Samples were assayed with immunoSEQ v3.0 at survey level. Clones were read by immunoSEQ multiplex PCR, and TCRdb kept only the in-frame ones, dropping some. The profile shows about 24,000 clones, around 81% of them singletons. The J gene is TRBJ2-1, the V gene TRBV4-3; no firm D call. This receptor was taken from a woman aged 18-35 years with HIV. Specimen: unsorted PBMCs, collected at the start of antiretroviral therapy, before treatment. DNA for the CDR3: TGCGCCAGCAGCCAAGATTTGACTAATGAGCAGTTCTTC. Amino acids: CASSQDLTNEQFF.